The T cell receptor (beta chain) described here comes from a study of type 1 regulatory T cells. Study summary: T-allo10 is an in vitro-generated, Tr1-enriched CD4 T cell product specific for alloantigen.

V shed 8 bases, J shed 2 bases, and the junction held 9 bases outside the gene matches. Per germline, CDR1 DFQATT and CDR2 SNEGSKA (reference sequence). This CDR3 comprises 14 residues. Remarks on this clonotype: Its specificity is unknown.

T-allo10 cells from the graft donor were described as anergic, host-alloantigen-specific, and alloantigen-specific suppressors. TCRdb re-derived calls from the reads in MiXCR, one entry per CDR3 protein. The sample has about 24,000 distinct CDR3 sequences, around 77% seen once; the top ten hold 13% to 15%. The clonotype was recovered from a human donor in good health. The chain couples TRBV20-1 to TRBJ2-3; 8 nucleotides agree with TRBD2. The sequenced sample was cultured T cells, either the whole culture or a sorted T cell fraction (not recorded which). The subset: Tr1-enriched cell product generated in vitro against host alloantigens. This CDR3 is CSRGGDTITDTQYF. The CDR3, as DNA: TGCAGTCGGGGGGGGGATACCATCACAGATACGCAGTATTTT.